Following are 29 T cell receptor beta chains from one sample sequenced in a study of response to subunit inactivated influenza vaccine. TCRdb ran MiXCR on the RT-PCR reads and lists one entry per CDR3 protein. This repertoire shows 500,000 to 550,000 distinct CDR3 sequences, approximately 24% found once; its top ten account for 2.8%. The same data also contributed to another study, on T cells expressing NK-cell markers. From that second work: Researchers built TCR beta cDNA using 5'RACE template switching with UMIs.

Sequencing used CD4+ T cells sorted from PBMCs, obtained approximately 13 days after vaccination. The receptors shown here come from a man over 45 who received an inactivated influenza vaccine.

The chain uses TRBV14 and TRBJ2-1; the D gene is possibly TRBD2 (6 bases). The CDR3 sequence is 14 residues long. Trimming left V 0 bases short and J 7 bases short, with 10 bases between. Germline values: CDR1 SGHDN, CDR2 FVKESK. CDR3 DNA sequence: TGTGCCAGCAGCCAAGATCCCGCGGGGAATGAGCAGTTCTTC. This sequence encodes CASSQDPAGNEQFF.

This clonotype was recorded at least ten times. The chain has TRBV29-1 and TRBJ2-5, with D perhaps TRBD1 or TRBD2 (7 bases each). This CDR3 comprises 13 residues. V was pared by 6 bases and J by 7 bases, with 18 bases between. Germline V lookup: CDR1 SQVTM, CDR2 ANQGSEA. The CDR3 region is CSVHTGEGVTQYF. As DNA, the CDR3 is TGCAGCGTCCACACAGGGGAGGGTGTGACCCAGTACTTC.

A few counts support this clonotype. The rearrangement links TRBV14 to TRBJ2-1; D may match TRBD1 or TRBD2 (5 bases each). Trimming pared 0 bases from V and 1 base from J, leaving 7 bases between. CDR1 and CDR2 from the germline V gene are SGHDN and FVKESK. There are 15 residues in the CDR3. The CDR3 sequence is CASSQEWGSYNEQFF. Here the CDR3 DNA reads TGTGCCAGCAGCCAAGAGTGGGGGTCCTACAATGAGCAGTTCTTC.

The rearrangement uses TRBV20-1 and TRBJ2-7; D might be TRBD1 (5 bases). The V gene's germline CDR1 is DFQATT and CDR2 SNEGSKA (reference sequence). The CDR3 consists of 11 residues. V was trimmed by 8 bases and J by 4 bases, leaving 12 bases between them. The CDR3 is CSFDRSYEQYF. CDR3 sequence (DNA): TGCAGTTTCGACAGAAGTTACGAGCAGTACTTC.

This clonotype has more than one count but fewer than ten. J is TRBJ1-1 and V is TRBV5-1; unclear D gene. The CDR3 sequence is 13 residues long. The germline V gene encodes CDR1 SGHRS and CDR2 YFSETQ. V was pared by 6 bases and J by 2 bases, with 11 bases between. CDR3 sequence reads: CASKFGGNTEAFF. DNA of the CDR3: TGCGCCAGCAAGTTTGGCGGCAACACTGAAGCTTTCTTT.

The table lists this clonotype with a few counts. CDR3 residues: CASSPSRVQSAEEAFF. The CDR3 DNA reads TGTGCCAGCAGCCCCAGTCGCGTCCAAAGTGCGGAGGAAGCTTTCTTT. The chain couples TRBV7-6 to TRBJ1-1; no firm D call. Per the germline V gene, CDR1 is SGHVS and CDR2 is FNYEAQ. The CDR3 covers 16 residues. Trimming removed 5 bases at V and 8 bases at J, with 24 bases between.

The chain is built from TRBV5-1 and TRBJ1-1; no reliable D call. CDR3 length: 15 residues. Trimming pared 0 bases from V and 5 bases from J, leaving 14 bases between. CDR1 and CDR2 from the germline V gene are SGHRS and YFSETQ. The CDR3 protein is CASSLGGGWGTEAFF. The CDR3 DNA follows: TGCGCCAGCAGCTTGGGTGGTGGATGGGGAACTGAAGCTTTCTTT.

There are a few counts of this clonotype. The J gene is TRBJ1-2, the V gene TRBV18; the D gene is possibly TRBD1 (6 bases). Trimming removed 2 bases from V and 4 bases from J, with 14 bases in between. The germline CDR1 and CDR2 sequences are KGHSH and LQKENI. The CDR3 contains 15 residues. CDR3 sequence: CASSPIRTAFYGYTF. The DNA for the CDR3 is TGTGCCAGCTCACCAATACGGACAGCTTTCTATGGCTACACCTTC.

This sequence joins TRBV7-8 and TRBJ2-1; D is possibly TRBD2 (6 bases). V lost 1 base and J lost 16, with 17 bases in between. Germline V gene lookup returns CDR1 SGHVS and CDR2 FQNEAQ. This CDR3 spans 13 amino acids. The CDR3 DNA is TGTGCCAGCAGCTTAGTGGAACGGGAGAACCCCTTCTTC. Its protein product is CASSLVERENPFF.

This clonotype came up many times. V and J are TRBV7-2 and TRBJ2-5; D is ambiguous. The CDR3 totals 13 residues. Trimming took 6 bases from V and 5 from J, leaving 13 bases between them. The germline V gene encodes CDR1 SGHTA and CDR2 FQGNSA. The CDR3 region is CASSQAPTETQYF. DNA of the CDR3: TGTGCCAGCAGTCAGGCCCCAACGGAGACCCAGTACTTC.

The chain carries TRBV7-2 and TRBJ2-1; no clear D gene. Germline V lookup: CDR1 SGHTA, CDR2 FQGNSA. The CDR3 covers 16 residues. V was trimmed by 5 bases and J by 0 bases, leaving 14 bases between them. CDR3 amino acids: CASSPHTLSSYNEQFF. For the CDR3, the DNA is TGTGCCAGCAGCCCCCACACCCTGAGCTCCTACAATGAGCAGTTCTTC.

This clonotype was seen only a few times. This CDR3 is missing its conserved last phenylalanine or tryptophan, likely due to a read error. The DNA is omitted, as the CDR3 cannot be located on it reliably, and the CDR3 follows TCRdb's listing. The chain has TRBV4-2 and TRBJ1-2; the table's D call, TRBD1, was not checked against the DNA. Germline V CDR1 and CDR2: LGHNA, YNFKEQ. The CDR3 extends over 14 residues, inclusive of both ends. CDR3: CASSQDAGTGSAGL.

Only a few counts were recorded for this clonotype. CDR3 protein: CASMGHDNNEQFF. CDR3 sequence (DNA): TGTGCCAGTATGGGACACGACAACAATGAGCAGTTCTTC. V is TRBV6-6 and J is TRBJ2-1, with D possibly TRBD1 on 6 matching bases. Germline assignment: CDR1 MNHNY and CDR2 SVGAGI (reference sequence). Trimming left V 9 bases short and J 5 bases short, with 14 bases between. CDR3 length equals 13 residues.

The genes are TRBV20-1 and TRBJ1-5; no firm D call. The CDR3 totals 13 residues. Germline V gene lookup returns CDR1 DFQATT and CDR2 SNEGSKA (reference sequence). The V gene lost 3 bases and the J gene lost 1 base, with 7 bases spanning the gap. The CDR3 DNA reads as TGCAGTGCTAGCGTGGTAAGCAATCAGCCCCAGCATTTT. This codes for CSASVVSNQPQHF.

The chain uses TRBV6-1 and TRBJ2-3; D is undetermined. CDR3 length equals 12 residues. From germline, CDR1 is MNHNS and CDR2 SASEGT. Trimming cost V 4 bases and J 5 bases, with 7 bases left between them. CDR3 protein: CASSALKDTQYF. In nucleotides, the CDR3 is TGTGCCAGCAGTGCGTTAAAAGATACGCAGTATTTT.

This chain uses TRBV5-1 with TRBJ2-4, with D tentatively TRBD2 (6 bases). Looked up from germline, CDR1 is SGHRS and CDR2 is YFSETQ. CDR3 size: 14 residues. The V end was cut by 10 bases, the J end by 6 bases, with 20 bases between. The CDR3 protein is CACKVSVGGNIQYF. CDR3 DNA sequence: TGCGCCTGCAAGGTCAGTGTCGGGGGAAACATTCAGTACTTC.

This clonotype occurred many times. The V and J genes are TRBV4-2 and TRBJ2-4; D is possibly TRBD2 (7 bases). The germline CDR1 and CDR2 sequences are LGHNA and YNFKEQ. The CDR3 consists of 16 residues. Trimming took 0 bases from V and 8 from J, leaving 17 bases between them. In nucleotides, the CDR3 is TGTGCCAGCAGCCAAGAATGGAACAGGGCGGGAGACATTCAGTACTTC. Translating it yields CASSQEWNRAGDIQYF.

This clonotype was seen a few times. The chain links TRBV20-1 to TRBJ1-1; TRBD1 matches at 10 bases. CDR1 is DFQATT and CDR2 is SNEGSKA in the germline V gene (reference sequence). The length of the CDR3 is 14 residues. With 3 bases clipped from V and 11 bases from J, the junction kept 12 bases outside the gene matches. CDR3: CSASKRGTGAFAFF. In nucleotides, the CDR3 is TGCAGTGCTAGCAAGCGCGGGACAGGGGCTTTCGCTTTCTTT.

This clonotype occurred a few times. The chain couples TRBV10-3 to TRBJ2-3, with unresolved D. Trimming took 6 bases from V and 2 from J, leaving 3 bases between them. Germline V lookup: CDR1 ENHRY, CDR2 SYGVKD. This CDR3 has 11 residues. CDR3 nucleotides: TGTGCCATCAGCACCACAGATACGCAGTATTTT. As protein: CAISTTDTQYF.

A few counts support this clonotype. The V gene is TRBV2, the J gene TRBJ2-1; 7 bases match TRBD2. CDR1 and CDR2 (germline): SNHLY, FYNNEI. V was clipped by 6 bases and J by 12 bases; unmatched bases: 2. The CDR3 length is 10 residues. CDR3 nucleotides: TGTGCCAGCAGGGGGGGGAGGCAGTTCTTC. It is translated as CASRGGRQFF. Full variable domain (outside the CDR3, taken from reference TRBV2 and TRBJ2-1): EPEVTQTPSHQVTQMGQEVILRCVPISNHLYFYWYRQILGQKVEFLVSFYNNEISEKSEIFDDQFSVERPDGSNFTLKIRSTKLEDSAMYFCASRGGRQFFGPGTRLTVL.

This rearrangement joins TRBV9 to TRBJ2-3; 12 bases align to TRBD2. Germline V lookup: CDR1 SGDLS, CDR2 YYNGEE. The CDR3 sequence is 14 residues long. V lost 4 bases and J lost 5; bases outside the gene matches: 2. CDR3 loop: CASSSTSGRDTQYF. The DNA for the CDR3 is TGTGCCAGCAGCTCGACTAGCGGGAGAGATACGCAGTATTTT. Full variable domain (outside the CDR3, taken from reference TRBV9 and TRBJ2-3): DSGVTQTPKHLITATGQRVTLRCSPRSGDLSVYWYQQSLDQGLQFLIQYYNGEERAKGNILERFSAQQFPDLHSELNLSSLELGDSALYFCASSSTSGRDTQYFGPGTRLTVL.

This clonotype was found a few times. The chain has TRBV28 and TRBJ1-2; possibly TRBD1 for D (5 bases). V was cut by 5 bases and J by 4 bases, with 17 bases left in between. The CDR3 runs to 15 residues. From germline, CDR1 is MDHEN and CDR2 SYDVKM. CDR3 coding DNA: TGTGCCAGCAGTACCCGCCGTCAAGGGGCCTATGGCTACACCTTC. Protein: CASSTRRQGAYGYTF.

V gene TRBV29-1 combines with J gene TRBJ2-7, with 7 bases matching TRBD2. CDR3 length: 14 amino acids. After removal of 6 bases from V and 2 bases from J, the junction contained 10 bases not matched to a gene. Germline values: CDR1 SQVTM, CDR2 ANQGSEA. The CDR3 bases are TGCAGCGTCCGGCGGGGGTACTCCACCTACGAGCAGTACTTC. Its protein is CSVRRGYSTYEQYF.

CDR3 residues: CASSQSVAYEQYF. CDR3 sequence (DNA): TGCGCCAGCAGCCAGAGCGTGGCTTACGAGCAGTACTTC. The chain uses TRBV4-3 and TRBJ2-7; D unresolved. Germline-derived CDR1 and CDR2 are LGHNA and YSLEER. Trimming left V 3 bases short and J 4 bases short, with 10 bases between. This CDR3 is 13 amino acids long.

The chain combines TRBV20-1 with TRBJ1-2, with D possibly being TRBD1 (6 bases). Germline values: CDR1 DFQATT, CDR2 SNEGSKA (reference sequence). The CDR3 runs 16 residues. Trimming removed 6 bases from V and 4 bases from J, with 24 bases in between. CDR3 nucleotide sequence: TGCAGTGCAGCTGGGGGGTCCAGGGGAGGCAGCTATGGCTACACCTTC. It yields the protein CSAAGGSRGGSYGYTF.

This clonotype was counted a few times. The chain links TRBV9 to TRBJ2-7; no firm D call. Germline CDR1 is SGDLS and CDR2 is YYNGEE. V was clipped by 3 bases and J by 3 bases, with 13 bases between them. The CDR3 runs to 14 residues. The CDR3 loop reads CASSAYSRNYEQYF. Written as DNA, the CDR3 is TGTGCCAGCAGCGCCTATTCCCGGAACTACGAGCAGTACTTC.

V usage is TRBV20-1 and J usage is TRBJ2-7; D gene unclear. The germline V gene has CDR1 DFQATT and CDR2 SNEGSKA (reference sequence). Trimming shortened V by 6 bases and J by 2 bases, and 8 bases separated the two germline ends. The CDR3 is made up of 11 amino acids. CDR3 bases: TGCAGTGCACGTAAACCCTACGAGCAGTACTTC. Translation: CSARKPYEQYF.

The genes are TRBV20-1 and TRBJ1-5; the match to TRBD1 covers 9 bases. The V gene end was trimmed by 4 bases and the J gene end by 5 bases; junction bases not matched to a gene: 6. CDR3 size: 14 residues. CDR1 DFQATT and CDR2 SNEGSKA come from the germline V gene (reference sequence). The CDR3: CSAITGGGDQPQHF. The CDR3 nucleotides read TGCAGTGCTATCACAGGGGGCGGGGATCAGCCCCAGCATTTT.

This clonotype showed up just a few times. The J gene is TRBJ2-7, the V gene TRBV28, with TRBD1 identical over 8 bases. The CDR3 length is 13 residues. V lost 1 base, J lost 7 bases, and 3 bases stayed unmatched. Germline assignment: CDR1 MDHEN and CDR2 SYDVKM. DNA of the CDR3: TGTGCCAGCAGTTTATTACAGGGGGGTGAGCAGTACTTC. Residues: CASSLLQGGEQYF.